This is a list of T cell receptor beta chains from one sample in a study of blood T cell repertoires in COVID-19. Profiled with immunoSEQ multiplex PCR; TCRdb holds only in-frame clones, not every one. The sample includes roughly 77,000 clones, 79% of them seen just once. What was sequenced was peripheral blood. Receptors were obtained from a man between 60 and 75 years old with active or convalescent COVID-19. Each CDR3 is given with its conserved first and last residue. The D gene is left open where the match is weak. Expanded clones are given a class, and other clones once, few, many or no size at all.

CDR3 length	clone size	J gene	V gene	D gene	CDR3 protein	CDR3 DNA
14	.	TRBJ1-2	TRBV4-1	.	CASSQDAATYGYTF	TGCGCCAGCAGCCAAGATGCGGCGACCTATGGCTACACCTTC
15	.	TRBJ2-2	TRBV7-2	TRBD1	CASLAGTGITGELFF	TGTGCCTCCTTGGCCGGGACAGGCATCACCGGGGAGCTGTTTTTT
16	.	TRBJ2-7	TRBV27	.	CASSSSRTASSYEQYF	TGTGCCAGCAGTTCCTCAAGGACAGCGAGCTCCTACGAGCAGTACTTC
13	.	TRBJ1-1	TRBV30	.	CAWSVQGDTEAFF	TGTGCCTGGAGCGTACAGGGAGACACTGAAGCTTTCTTT
13	.	TRBJ2-5	TRBV5-1	TRBD2	CASRPGLQETQYF	TGCGCCAGCAGGCCGGGACTACAAGAGACCCAGTACTTC
16	once	TRBJ2-5	TRBV5-1	TRBD1	CASSLGTGISGETQYF	TGCGCCAGCAGCTTAGGGACAGGGATAAGCGGAGAGACCCAGTACTTC
18	.	TRBJ2-2	TRBV5-1	TRBD1	CASSLGYIGTGYTGELFF	TGCGCCAGCAGCCTGGGTTACATCGGGACAGGGTACACCGGGGAGCTGTTTTTT
12	.	TRBJ1-2	TRBV29-1	.	CSVVRQNYGYTF	TGCAGCGTTGTACGACAGAACTATGGCTACACCTTC
13	.	TRBJ1-4	TRBV14	.	CASSHSTNEKLFF	TGTGCCAGCAGCCACAGTACTAATGAAAAACTGTTTTTT
14	few	TRBJ2-7	TRBV9	.	CASSVGASDYEQYF	TGTGCCAGCAGCGTAGGGGCCTCGGACTACGAGCAGTACTTC
14	.	TRBJ1-4	TRBV28	TRBD1	CASIPGQGVEKLFF	TGTGCCAGCATCCCGGGACAGGGGGTTGAAAAACTGTTTTTT
18	.	TRBJ1-6	TRBV9	.	CASGPLICNISYNSPLHF	TGTGCCAGCGGCCCGTTGATCTGTAATATATCCTATAATTCACCCCTCCACTTT
16	.	TRBJ2-7	TRBV9	.	CASSVGVGGGPYEQYF	TGTGCCAGCAGCGTAGGGGTAGGCGGGGGCCCTTACGAGCAGTACTTC
16	.	TRBJ1-5	TRBV4-2	.	CASSQVGEGANQPQHF	TGTGCCAGCAGCCAAGTAGGAGAGGGAGCCAATCAGCCCCAGCATTTT
16	.	TRBJ2-5	TRBV19	TRBD2	CASSSGLAAYQETQYF	TGTGCCAGTAGTTCCGGACTAGCGGCGTACCAAGAGACCCAGTACTTC
16	.	TRBJ2-1	TRBV21-1	.	CASSKHDRGRYNEQFF	TGTGCCAGCAGCAAACACGACAGGGGGCGTTACAATGAGCAGTTCTTC
14	once	TRBJ1-4	TRBV28	TRBD1	CASSLQGWNEKLFF	TGTGCCAGCAGTCTACAGGGGTGGAATGAAAAACTGTTTTTT
17	.	TRBJ2-1	TRBV5-1	TRBD1	CASSRRSGTGESNEQFF	TGCGCCAGCAGCCGGCGATCCGGGACAGGGGAGAGCAATGAGCAGTTCTTC
15	.	TRBJ2-7	TRBV3-1/TRBV3-2	.	CASSQDGQGWYEQYF	TGTGCCAGCAGCCAAGATGGGCAGGGATGGTACGAGCAGTACTTC
14	.	TRBJ1-1	TRBV15	.	CATSLKTGNTEAFF	TGTGCCACCAGCTTAAAGACAGGGAACACTGAAGCTTTCTTT
17	.	TRBJ1-1	TRBV6-1	.	CASSDWSTAKRGTEAFF	TGTGCCAGCAGTGATTGGAGCACAGCAAAACGGGGCACTGAAGCTTTCTTT
17	.	TRBJ2-6	TRBV19	.	CASSIEGTSSGANVLTF	TGTGCCAGTAGTATTGAGGGTACCTCTTCTGGGGCCAACGTCCTGACTTTC
13	.	TRBJ2-5	TRBV6-5	.	CASSYGREETQYF	TGTGCCAGCAGTTACGGGCGAGAAGAGACCCAGTACTTC
15	few	TRBJ2-4	TRBV23-1	TRBD1	CASSQDRGAKNIQYF	TGCGCCAGCAGTCAAGACAGGGGAGCCAAAAACATTCAGTACTTC
13	.	TRBJ1-1	TRBV19	.	CASSIEGGAEAFF	TGTGCCAGTAGTATTGAGGGCGGCGCTGAAGCTTTCTTT
14	.	TRBJ2-2	TRBV9	TRBD2	CASSVAGGIGELFF	TGTGCCAGCAGCGTAGCCGGGGGGATCGGGGAGCTGTTTTTT
12	.	TRBJ2-7	TRBV6-6	.	CASSYLGHEQYF	TGTGCCAGCAGTTACCTGGGCCACGAGCAGTACTTC
12	.	TRBJ1-1	TRBV18	.	CASSPANTEAFF	TGTGCCAGCTCACCGGCAAACACTGAAGCTTTCTTT
13	.	TRBJ2-7	TRBV10-1	.	CASSENLAYEQYF	TGCGCCAGCAGTGAGAATCTAGCTTACGAGCAGTACTTC
19	.	TRBJ1-2	TRBV14	TRBD1	CASSHAKTLRGPGDYGYTF	TGTGCCAGCAGCCATGCAAAAACCCTCAGGGGGCCCGGTGACTATGGCTACACCTTC
15	.	TRBJ2-3	TRBV5-1	.	CASTGEADITDTQYF	TGCGCCAGCACCGGGGAGGCAGACATCACAGATACGCAGTATTTT
18	.	TRBJ2-1	TRBV4-1	TRBD2	CASSPMGLAGGGYNEQFF	TGCGCCAGCAGCCCTATGGGACTAGCGGGGGGCGGATACAATGAGCAGTTCTTC
15	.	TRBJ2-1	TRBV5-1	TRBD1	CASSLGQGSYNEQFF	TGCGCCAGCAGCTTGGGACAGGGGTCCTACAATGAGCAGTTCTTC
15	.	TRBJ1-2	TRBV14	TRBD1	CASSRRTGGLYGYTF	TGTGCCAGCAGCCGCCGGACAGGGGGACTCTATGGCTACACCTTC
12	.	TRBJ2-7	TRBV5-4	.	CASSSDPSEQYF	TGTGCCAGCAGCTCAGATCCGTCCGAGCAGTACTTC
13	few	TRBJ1-2	TRBV7-2	.	CASSQERADGYTF	TGTGCCAGCAGCCAAGAGCGGGCCGATGGCTACACCTTC
14	few	TRBJ1-3	TRBV28	.	CASRDWSSGNTIYF	TGTGCCAGTCGAGACTGGAGCTCTGGAAACACCATATATTTT
14	.	TRBJ2-3	TRBV4-3	TRBD2	CATGGIRATDTQYF	TGCGCCACGGGAGGAATCCGAGCCACAGATACGCAGTATTTT
16	.	TRBJ1-1	TRBV10-3	.	CAISERGSGGHTEAFF	TGTGCCATCAGTGAGCGAGGTAGCGGCGGTCACACTGAAGCTTTCTTT
17	.	TRBJ2-3	TRBV6-2/TRBV6-3	.	CASSYGPTSSSTDTQYF	TGTGCCAGCAGTTACGGGCCAACGAGCTCTAGCACAGATACGCAGTATTTT
12	.	TRBJ2-7	TRBV7-9	.	CASSRGSAEQYF	TGTGCCAGCAGCCGGGGGTCCGCGGAGCAGTACTTC
15	few	TRBJ2-1	TRBV11-2	TRBD2	CASSSLAGPFNEQFF	TGTGCCAGCAGCTCTTTAGCGGGACCCTTCAATGAGCAGTTCTTC
14	.	TRBJ2-1	TRBV27	TRBD1	CASSSPLGQGKLFF	TGTGCCAGCAGTTCTCCCCTGGGACAGGGGAAGTTGTTCTTC
15	few	TRBJ2-7	TRBV6-6	.	CASSSQGPSWEEQYF	TGTGCCAGCAGTAGCCAGGGGCCCTCGTGGGAGGAGCAGTACTTC
14	.	TRBJ1-1	TRBV5-1	.	CASSLGSLLDEAFF	TGCGCCAGCAGCTTGGGGAGTTTACTTGATGAAGCTTTCTTT
15	.	TRBJ2-7	TRBV2	.	CASSEPGALLYEQYF	TGTGCCAGCAGTGAACCAGGGGCCCTCCTCTACGAGCAGTACTTC
17	.	TRBJ2-3	TRBV4-1	TRBD2	CASSPRGSGGATDTQYF	TGCGCCAGCAGCCCTCGGGGTAGCGGGGGGGCGACAGATACGCAGTATTTT
13	.	TRBJ1-3	TRBV10-2	.	CASSAQGISTIYF	TGCGCCAGCAGTGCCCAGGGGATTAGCACCATATATTTT
14	.	TRBJ1-2	TRBV7-9	.	CASSPQQVHYGYTF	TGTGCCAGCAGCCCCCAACAGGTCCACTATGGCTACACCTTC
15	few	TRBJ2-7	TRBV3-1/TRBV3-2	TRBD1	CASSQSRTGNYEQYF	TGTGCCAGCAGCCAAAGCCGGACAGGGAATTACGAGCAGTACTTC
14	.	TRBJ2-3	TRBV7-2	TRBD1	CASSLAPGGDTQYF	TGTGCCAGCAGCTTAGCTCCAGGGGGAGATACGCAGTATTTT
15	few	TRBJ1-2	TRBV28	TRBD1	CASTSGTGGHYGYTF	TGTGCCAGCACTTCCGGGACAGGGGGCCACTATGGCTACACCTTC
14	once	TRBJ2-5	TRBV7-7	.	CASSLEQGMKTQYF	TGTGCCAGCAGCTTAGAGCAGGGGATGAAGACCCAGTACTTC
14	.	TRBJ2-5	TRBV3-1/TRBV3-2	TRBD2	CASSRSGAGETQYF	TGTGCCAGCAGCCGTAGCGGGGCGGGGGAGACCCAGTACTTC